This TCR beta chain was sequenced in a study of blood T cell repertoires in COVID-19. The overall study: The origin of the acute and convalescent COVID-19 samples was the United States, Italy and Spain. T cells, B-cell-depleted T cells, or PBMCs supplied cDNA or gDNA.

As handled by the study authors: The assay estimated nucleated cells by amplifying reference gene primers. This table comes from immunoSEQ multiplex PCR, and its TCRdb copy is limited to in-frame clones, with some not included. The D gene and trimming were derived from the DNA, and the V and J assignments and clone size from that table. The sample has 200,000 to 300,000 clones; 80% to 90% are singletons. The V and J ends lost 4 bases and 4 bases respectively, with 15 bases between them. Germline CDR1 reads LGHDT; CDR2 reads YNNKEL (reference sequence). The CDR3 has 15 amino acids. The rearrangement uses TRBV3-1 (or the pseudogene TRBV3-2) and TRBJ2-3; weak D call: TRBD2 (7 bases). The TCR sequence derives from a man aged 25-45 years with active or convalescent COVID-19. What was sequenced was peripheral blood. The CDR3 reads CASSPWRGRSDTQYF. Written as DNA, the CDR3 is TGTGCCAGCAGCCCTTGGCGGGGGCGGTCAGATACGCAGTATTTT.